These 31 T cell receptor beta chains originate from one sample sequenced in a study of identifying expanded T cells in peripheral blood. Sequencing was performed with immunoSEQ multiplex PCR; in TCRdb, only in-frame clones are kept and a portion is missing. The sample holds 70,000 to 100,000 clones, approximately 86% seen once. Sequencing was performed on blood. The receptor set was obtained from a person between 18 and 69 years old in good health.

The chain is built from TRBV7-9 and TRBJ1-4; no definite D call. CDR1 is SEHNR, CDR2 FQNEAQ, per germline (reference sequence). This CDR3 has 17 residues. V lost 3 bases to trimming and J lost 0 bases, with 14 bases between them. The CDR3 DNA follows: TGTGCCAGCAGCTTGGGTACGACGGGTACAACTAATGAAAAACTGTTTTTT. Translation: CASSLGTTGTTNEKLFF.

V is TRBV30 and J is TRBJ1-2; D remains unclear. CDR1 GTSNPN and CDR2 SVGIG come from the germline V gene (reference sequence). V gave up 0 bases and J gave up 1 base, with 6 bases separating them. This CDR3 spans 13 amino acids. The DNA of the CDR3 is TGTGCCTGGAGTGTAATGGATAACTATGGCTACACCTTC. Translated: CAWSVMDNYGYTF.

V gene TRBV11-3 combines with J gene TRBJ1-1, with 12 positions matching TRBD1. Unmatched junction bases numbered 4, after V lost 1 base and J lost 4 bases. Germline CDR1 reads SGHNT; CDR2 reads YENEEA. This CDR3 region has 16 residues. The chain's CDR3 is CASSLAGQGAGTEAFF. DNA for the CDR3: TGTGCCAGCAGCTTAGCGGGACAGGGGGCGGGCACTGAAGCTTTCTTT.

This sequence joins TRBV18 and TRBJ2-7; D possibly uses TRBD1 or TRBD2 (5 bases each). V was shortened by 1 base and J by 2 bases, with 18 bases between the two germline ends. The germline CDR1 and CDR2 sequences are KGHSH and LQKENI. The CDR3 has 17 residues. This CDR3 reads CASSPQLSGRRPYEQYF. Written as DNA, the CDR3 is TGTGCCAGCTCACCACAGTTGTCAGGGAGAAGACCCTACGAGCAGTACTTC.

The CDR3 loop reads CASRQRAGGGQETQYF. The DNA for the CDR3 is TGTGCCAGCAGACAAAGGGCGGGCGGGGGGCAAGAGACCCAGTACTTC. This sequence joins TRBV11-2 and TRBJ2-5; 8 nucleotides match TRBD2. The J segment lost 2 bases and the V segment lost 6 bases, leaving 11 bases of the junction unmatched. The CDR3 consists of 16 residues. CDR1 is SGHAT, CDR2 FQNNGV, per germline. Using reference TRBV11-2 and TRBJ2-5 for the parts outside the CDR3, the full variable domain is EAGVAQSPRYKIIEKRQSVAFWCNPISGHATLYWYQQILGQGPKLLIQFQNNGVVDDSQLPKDRFSAERLKGVDSTLKIQPAKLEDSAVYLCASRQRAGGGQETQYFGPGTRLLVL.

The V call is TRBV7-9, the J call TRBJ2-5; the D is unclear. Germline V gene sequence: CDR1 SEHNR, CDR2 FQNEAQ (reference sequence). Trimming removed 5 bases at V and 0 bases at J, with 10 bases between. The CDR3 has 14 residues. The CDR3 region is CASSPRRYQETQYF. The CDR3 region has the DNA TGTGCCAGCAGCCCCCGACGGTACCAAGAGACCCAGTACTTC.

The chain uses TRBV25-1 and TRBJ2-3; D is uncertain. The CDR3 length is 11 residues. Germline V gene sequence: CDR1 MGHDK, CDR2 SYGVNS. Trimming cost V 6 bases and J 3 bases, with 4 bases left between them. Here the CDR3 reads CASSLTDTQYF. The CDR3 coding sequence is TGTGCCAGCAGCCTGACAGATACGCAGTATTTT.

The V gene is TRBV9, the J gene TRBJ1-5, with D perhaps matching TRBD1 (6 bases). This CDR3 region has 15 residues. Germline lookup yields CDR1 SGDLS and CDR2 YYNGEE. V was pared by 3 bases and J by 1 base, with 11 bases between. CDR3 amino acids: CASSETGASNQPQHF. The CDR3 bases are TGTGCCAGCAGCGAAACGGGGGCGAGCAATCAGCCCCAGCATTTT. The full variable domain, with the rest looked up from reference TRBV9 and TRBJ1-5, is DSGVTQTPKHLITATGQRVTLRCSPRSGDLSVYWYQQSLDQGLQFLIQYYNGEERAKGNILERFSAQQFPDLHSELNLSSLELGDSALYFCASSETGASNQPQHFGDGTRLSIL.

The chain couples TRBV5-1 to TRBJ2-1; 11 nucleotides match TRBD1. This CDR3 has 15 residues. The germline gives CDR1 SGHRS, CDR2 YFSETQ. Trimming at V came to 4 bases and at J to 7 bases, leaving 7 bases not matched to a gene. CDR3 sequence (DNA): TGCGCCAGCAGCGCGCCCGGGACAGGGGGGAATGAGCAGTTCTTC. This gives the protein CASSAPGTGGNEQFF.

This chain links TRBV5-3 with TRBJ2-7; 7 nucleotides align to TRBD1. TRBV5-3 is classed as an ORF, of uncertain function. J lost 4 bases, V lost 9 bases, and 16 bases had no gene match. CDR3 size: 15 residues. DNA of the CDR3: TGTGCCAAGGCCCTGTTGGGACAGCTTAATTACGAGCAGTACTTC. It is translated as CAKALLGQLNYEQYF.

V usage is TRBV6-6 and J usage is TRBJ2-1; the D is unclear. Germline-derived CDR1 and CDR2 are MNHNY and SVGAGI (reference sequence). Between the trimmed V and J ends, which lost 5 bases and 4 bases, there was a span of 9 bases. This CDR3 has 13 amino acids. The CDR3 DNA reads as TGTGCCAGCAGTACCACACCTTACAATGAGCAGTTCTTC. This sequence encodes CASSTTPYNEQFF.

The chain links TRBV11-3 to TRBJ2-2; D uncertain. The CDR3 length is 14 residues. Germline V gives CDR1 SGHNT, CDR2 YENEEA. V lost 2 bases and J lost 8, with 12 bases in between. CDR3 residues: CASSLSLSTGELFF. The CDR3 DNA reads as TGTGCCAGCAGCTTATCTTTGTCCACTGGGGAGCTGTTTTTT. The whole variable domain, remainder taken from reference TRBV11-3 and TRBJ2-2, is EAGVVQSPRYKIIEKKQPVAFWCNPISGHNTLYWYLQNLGQGPELLIRYENEEAVDDSQLPKDRFSAERLKGVDSTLKIQPAELGDSAVYLCASSLSLSTGELFFGEGSRLTVL.

The count of this clone is one. This chain connects TRBV7-8 to TRBJ1-1; 8 bases line up with TRBD1. The CDR3 runs to 17 residues. With 6 bases clipped from V and 7 bases from J, the junction kept 19 bases outside the gene matches. Germline CDR1 SGHVS, CDR2 FQNEAQ. The CDR3 nucleotides are TGTGCCAGCAGACGGAATACGCCCTCGACAGGGGAGCTTGAAGCTTTCTTT. This sequence encodes CASRRNTPSTGELEAFF. The full variable domain, with the rest looked up from reference TRBV7-8 and TRBJ1-1, is GAGVSQSPRYKVAKRGQDVALRCDPISGHVSLFWYQQALGQGPEFLTYFQNEAQLDKSGLPSDRFFAERPEGSVSTLKIQRTQQEDSAVYLCASRRNTPSTGELEAFFGQGTRLTVV.

The count of this clone is one. The J gene is TRBJ2-1, the V gene TRBV7-6, with 8 bases matching TRBD1. The germline V gene has CDR1 SGHVS and CDR2 FNYEAQ. V dropped 3 bases and J dropped 2; count of bases not matched to a gene: 3. The CDR3 has 15 amino acids. CDR3: CASSFGTGPYNEQFF. CDR3 nucleotides: TGTGCCAGCAGCTTTGGGACAGGTCCCTACAATGAGCAGTTCTTC.

This clone has ten or more counts. The chain carries TRBV7-2 and TRBJ1-3; unclear D gene. Germline lookup yields CDR1 SGHTA and CDR2 FQGNSA. V was clipped by 3 bases and J by 1 base, with 13 bases between them. CDR3 length: 16 residues. As DNA, the CDR3 is TGTGCCAGCAGCTTTAGGCCGGTAGTTTCTGGAAACACCATATATTTT. Translating gives CASSFRPVVSGNTIYF.

Remarks on this clone: The junction departs from the called germline gene at one end, perhaps through a read error. The chain recombines TRBV18 with TRBJ1-1; D is ambiguous. Germline CDR1 and CDR2: KGHSH and LQKENI. The CDR3 has 12 residues. The CDR3 nucleotides read TGTGCCAGCTCACCCGGGGAGGGCCGGCTAATCTTT. Translating gives CASSPGEGRLIF.

This chain uses TRBV5-8 with TRBJ2-7, with 10 positions matching TRBD1. This CDR3 is 19 amino acids long. Germline V gene sequence: CDR1 SGHTS, CDR2 YDEGEE. Trimming removed 0 bases from V and 2 bases from J; junction bases left unmatched: 14. The CDR3 is CASSLGTGAGQGIPYEQYF. CDR3 nucleotides: TGTGCCAGCAGCTTGGGTACCGGGGCGGGACAGGGGATCCCCTACGAGCAGTACTTC. Full variable domain (missing parts from reference TRBV5-8 and TRBJ2-7): EAGVTQSPTHLIKTRGQQATLRCSPISGHTSVYWYQQALGLGLQFLLWYDEGEERNRGNFPPRFSGRQFPNYSSELNVNALELEDSALYLCASSLGTGAGQGIPYEQYFGPGTRLTVT.

The V and J genes are TRBV2 and TRBJ1-3; D unclear. This CDR3 has 14 amino acids. Trimming stripped 4 bases from V and 2 bases from J, with 9 bases between. The V gene's germline CDR1 is SNHLY and CDR2 FYNNEI. The DNA of the CDR3 is TGTGCCAGCAGTGTGACCGGGGCTGGAAACACCATATATTTT. Protein sequence: CASSVTGAGNTIYF.

V gene TRBV19 combines with J gene TRBJ1-4; D possibly corresponds to TRBD1 (6 bases). The ends were cut back, 2 bases at V and 0 bases at J, with 7 bases in the middle. Germline lookup yields CDR1 LNHDA and CDR2 SQIVND (reference sequence). This CDR3 is built from 15 residues. CDR3 coding DNA: TGTGCCAGTAGTATACGGACAGCAACTAATGAAAAACTGTTTTTT. Protein: CASSIRTATNEKLFF. The full variable domain, with the rest looked up from reference TRBV19 and TRBJ1-4, is DGGITQSPKYLFRKEGQNVTLSCEQNLNHDAMYWYRQDPGQGLRLIYYSQIVNDFQKGDIAEGYSVSREKKESFPLTVTSAQKNPTAFYLCASSIRTATNEKLFFGSGTQLSVL.

The gene calls are TRBV10-2 and TRBJ2-5, with 9 nucleotides matching TRBD1. Germline CDR1 reads WSHSY; CDR2 reads SAAADI. The CDR3 is 14 residues long. V shed 4 bases, J shed 5 bases, and the junction held 5 bases outside the gene matches. CDR3 DNA sequence: TGCGCCAGCAGTGTCACAGGGGGCAGGGAGACCCAGTACTTC. The encoded protein is CASSVTGGRETQYF.

J is TRBJ2-7 and V is TRBV28, with a tentative D call TRBD2 (6 bases). The CDR3 contains 15 residues. Germline V gene data show CDR1 as MDHEN and CDR2 as SYDVKM. Deletions cut 7 bases from V and 2 bases from J, with 18 bases between. CDR3 in amino acids: CASTPGTAPTYEQYF. The CDR3 bases are TGTGCCAGCACGCCCGGGACTGCCCCTACCTACGAGCAGTACTTC. Supplemented by reference TRBV28 and TRBJ2-7, the full variable domain reads DVKVTQSSRYLVKRTGEKVFLECVQDMDHENMFWYRQDPGLGLRLIYFSYDVKMKEKGDIPEGYSVSREKKERFSLILESASTNQTSMYLCASTPGTAPTYEQYFGPGTRLTVT.

V is TRBV13 and J is TRBJ2-3; TRBD1 aligns across 9 bases. The CDR3 is 14 amino acids. CDR1 PRHDT and CDR2 FYEKMQ come from the germline V gene (reference sequence). Trimming removed 3 bases from V and 3 bases from J; junction bases left unmatched: 1. The CDR3 is CASSFGTGTDTQYF. CDR3 sequence (DNA): TGTGCCAGCAGCTTCGGGACAGGGACAGATACGCAGTATTTT.

A single count supports this clone. The rearrangement uses TRBV7-2 and TRBJ2-2, with D possibly TRBD2 on 7 matching bases. This CDR3 has 14 amino acids. Trimming stripped 9 bases from V and 5 bases from J, with 16 bases between. In germline, CDR1 is SGHTA, CDR2 FQGNSA. CDR3 nucleotide sequence: TGTGCCAGTTCGGGGGGCCTTCGTACCGGGGAGCTGTTTTTT. Protein product: CASSGGLRTGELFF.

The gene calls are TRBV2 and TRBJ2-3, with D hard to call. Between the trimmed V and J ends, which lost 3 bases and 2 bases, there was a span of 6 bases. Germline loops: CDR1 SNHLY, CDR2 FYNNEI. The CDR3 has 13 amino acids. The CDR3 coding sequence is TGTGCCAGCAGTGACAGGAACACAGATACGCAGTATTTT. Translating gives CASSDRNTDTQYF.

The genes are TRBV6-1 and TRBJ1-1, with TRBD1 matching over 10 bases. The J segment lost 0 bases and the V segment lost 7 bases, leaving 5 bases of the junction unmatched. This CDR3 region has 15 residues. The germline CDR1 and CDR2 sequences are MNHNS and SASEGT. The CDR3 spells CASNPGQGLNTEAFF. CDR3 in DNA: TGTGCCAGCAACCCGGGACAGGGGTTGAACACTGAAGCTTTCTTT.

J is TRBJ2-4 and V is TRBV2; no definite D call. Germline CDR1 is SNHLY and CDR2 is FYNNEI. Between the trimmed V and J ends, which lost 4 bases and 0 bases, there was a span of 7 bases. The CDR3 has 14 residues. CDR3 protein: CASSGGLAKNIQYF. The CDR3 DNA is TGTGCCAGCAGTGGTGGCCTAGCCAAAAACATTCAGTACTTC.

The CDR3 DNA reads TGTGCCAGCAGCTTAACCCCGGGTGTTGGGGCCAACGTCCTGACTTTC. Amino acids: CASSLTPGVGANVLTF. V is TRBV7-3 and J is TRBJ2-6; D is unresolved. The germline V and J ends were trimmed by 0 bases and 3 bases, with 9 bases remaining between them. In germline, CDR1 is SGHTA, CDR2 FQGTGA. The CDR3 runs to 16 residues.

This chain joins TRBV7-6 and TRBJ1-5; unclear D gene. The CDR3 totals 15 residues. The ends were cut back, 6 bases at V and 3 bases at J, with 15 bases in the middle. CDR1 is SGHVS, CDR2 FNYEAQ, per germline. The CDR3 is CASSPGPDFNQPQHF. DNA of the CDR3: TGTGCCAGCAGTCCAGGACCCGATTTCAATCAGCCCCAGCATTTT.

V is TRBV30 and J is TRBJ2-1; 8 bases are shared with TRBD1. J lost 9 bases, V lost 2 bases, and 3 bases had no gene match. The CDR3 is 12 amino acids. From germline, CDR1 is GTSNPN and CDR2 SVGIG (reference sequence). The CDR3 here is CAWSPTGGEQFF. CDR3 bases: TGTGCCTGGAGTCCAACAGGGGGTGAGCAGTTCTTC.

The genes are TRBV25-1 and TRBJ1-2; possible D gene TRBD1, 5 bases. CDR3 length: 13 residues. The germline V and J ends were trimmed by 5 bases and 4 bases, with 11 bases remaining between them. Per the germline V gene, CDR1 is MGHDK and CDR2 is SYGVNS. The CDR3 here is CASSSQGGYGYTF. CDR3 in DNA: TGTGCCAGCAGTTCCCAGGGAGGCTATGGCTACACCTTC.

The rearrangement links TRBV7-6 to TRBJ2-1; TRBD1 matches at 8 bases. CDR1 is SGHVS, CDR2 FNYEAQ, per germline. CDR3 size: 18 residues. V lost 1 base and J lost 3; bases outside the gene matches: 11. The CDR3 nucleotides are TGTGCCAGCAGCTTAGGGGACCCCGACAGGGGCCTCTACAATGAGCAGTTCTTC. Encoded protein: CASSLGDPDRGLYNEQFF. Together with reference TRBV7-6 and TRBJ2-1, the CDR3 gives the full variable domain: GAGVSQSPRYKVTKRGQDVALRCDPISGHVSLYWYRQALGQGPEFLTYFNYEAQQDKSGLPNDRFSAERPEGSISTLTIQRTEQRDSAMYRCASSLGDPDRGLYNEQFFGPGTRLTVL.